Presented here are 29 T cell receptor beta chains from one specimen sequenced in a study of Graves' ophthalmopathy and Graves' hyperthyroidism. Beta-chain TCR CDR3 regions were amplified from RNA transcripts. HTBI primers were used in a first-round RT-PCR, which preceded a second-round multiplex PCR. TCRdb reprocessed the multiplex PCR reads via MiXCR and lists one record per CDR3 protein. The sample has approximately 500,000 distinct CDR3 sequences; 13% to 15% are singletons. The material sequenced was blood. The receptors shown here come from a woman aged 25 to 45 with Graves' ophthalmopathy.

V is TRBV7-2 and J is TRBJ1-5; a weak D match, TRBD1 (5 bases). Trimming cost V 2 bases and J 5 bases, with 16 bases left between them. Germline CDR1 and CDR2: SGHTA and FQGNSA. CDR3 length equals 16 residues. CDR3 bases: TGTGCCAGCAGCTTATCGACAGTATTGGACTATCAGCCCCAGCATTTT. It specifies CASSLSTVLDYQPQHF.

V usage is TRBV6-5 and J usage is TRBJ1-2; possible D gene TRBD1, 5 bases. CDR1 and CDR2 (germline): MNHEY, SVGAGI. CDR3 length: 15 residues. With 4 bases removed from V and 0 bases from J, the gap between germline ends came to 12 bases. The CDR3 here is CASSFRDGANYGYTF. The CDR3 DNA follows: TGTGCCAGCAGTTTCCGGGACGGAGCTAACTATGGCTACACCTTC.

This clonotype showed up many times. The gene calls are TRBV20-1 and TRBJ2-7, with a tentative D call TRBD1 (6 bases). This CDR3 region has 16 residues. Per the germline V gene, CDR1 is DFQATT and CDR2 is SNEGSKA (reference sequence). The germline V and J ends were trimmed by 0 bases and 3 bases, with 18 bases remaining between them. The CDR3 here is CSARDLRGTHFYEQYF. In DNA form, the CDR3 reads TGCAGTGCTAGAGATCTAAGGGGGACCCATTTCTACGAGCAGTACTTC.

This clonotype has at least ten counts. The chain carries TRBV20-1 and TRBJ1-6, with 7 bases matching TRBD1. Trimming cost V 6 bases and J 4 bases; bases outside gene matches: 0. The CDR3 runs to 12 residues. Germline loops: CDR1 DFQATT, CDR2 SNEGSKA (reference sequence). In nucleotides, the CDR3 is TGCAGTGCGGGACAGTATAATTCACCCCTCCACTTT. It translates to CSAGQYNSPLHF.

This clonotype was observed once. The CDR3 does not close with the conserved phenylalanine or tryptophan, likely indicating a read error. The rearrangement joins TRBV4-1 to TRBJ1-2; D is uncertain. CDR1 is MGHRA, CDR2 YSYEKL, per germline. This CDR3 has 13 amino acids. Trimming took 0 bases from V and 1 from J, leaving 3 bases between them. The CDR3 sequence: CASSQDSNYGYTV. For the CDR3, the DNA is TGCGCCAGCAGCCAAGACAGTAACTATGGCTACACCGTC.

This clonotype was seen at least ten times. The chain carries TRBV10-1 and TRBJ1-6; D gene unclear. The CDR3 consists of 13 residues. The V end lost 4 bases, the J end lost 5 bases, and 6 bases lay between the germline ends. Germline CDR1 and CDR2: WNHNN and SYGVQD (reference sequence). CDR3 in amino acids: CASSASHNSPLHF. CDR3 nucleotides: TGCGCCAGCAGTGCCAGTCATAATTCACCCCTCCACTTT.

This clonotype was counted many times. This chain uses TRBV6-1 with TRBJ2-7; D is unresolved. Germline lookup yields CDR1 MNHNS and CDR2 SASEGT. Trimming left V 7 bases short and J 4 bases short, with 14 bases between. The CDR3 loop spans 13 amino acids. CDR3 sequence reads: CASNPSTQYEQYF. CDR3 nucleotide sequence: TGTGCCAGCAATCCTTCCACACAGTACGAGCAGTACTTC.

This clonotype was seen repeatedly, ten times or more. The rearrangement links TRBV7-3 to TRBJ1-6; a possible D gene is TRBD1 (5 bases). Trimming pared 5 bases from V and 5 bases from J, leaving 13 bases between. The CDR3 consists of 15 residues. Germline loops: CDR1 SGHTA, CDR2 FQGTGA. The CDR3 DNA follows: TGTGCCAGCAGCCCCGGGACGGGGAATAATTCACCCCTCCACTTT. It codes for CASSPGTGNNSPLHF.

This clonotype was seen more than once but under ten times. The V call is TRBV6-1, the J call TRBJ2-1; TRBD2 aligns across 9 bases. The CDR3 is 15 amino acids. Germline CDR1 MNHNS, CDR2 SASEGT. The junction had 11 bases not matched to a gene; V was cut back by 7 bases and J by 7 bases. The chain's CDR3 is CASTRGLAGLNEQFF. The CDR3 nucleotides read TGTGCCAGCACGCGGGGGCTAGCGGGACTAAATGAGCAGTTCTTC.

This clonotype was seen many times. V and J are TRBV10-3 and TRBJ1-1, with 8 bases lining up with TRBD1. J lost 0 bases, V lost 6 bases, and 3 bases had no gene match. The CDR3 runs 14 residues. Germline V gene data show CDR1 as ENHRY and CDR2 as SYGVKD. The CDR3 nucleotides read TGTGCCATCAGCGGACAGGGACTGAACACTGAAGCTTTCTTT. Translating gives CAISGQGLNTEAFF.

Many counts were recorded for this clonotype. This rearrangement joins TRBV19 to TRBJ1-1; 10 bases align to TRBD1. J gave up 1 base and V 3 bases, and 8 bases lay outside the gene matches. The CDR3 consists of 17 residues. Germline V gene sequence: CDR1 LNHDA, CDR2 SQIVND (reference sequence). CDR3 coding DNA: TGTGCCAGTAGTATTAGGGACAGGGGTGTAACGAACACTGAAGCTTTCTTT. Translated, it gives CASSIRDRGVTNTEAFF.

This clonotype was found many times. J is TRBJ2-7 and V is TRBV5-1; 8 nucleotides match TRBD1. Germline CDR1 SGHRS, CDR2 YFSETQ. V was clipped by 0 bases and J by 5 bases; unmatched bases: 7. The CDR3 is made up of 15 amino acids. CDR3 amino acids: CASSLVGQGAHEQYF. Here the CDR3 DNA reads TGCGCCAGCAGCTTGGTAGGGCAGGGGGCCCACGAGCAGTACTTC.

Ten or more counts support this clonotype. It may be a read error: a sequence one base away is much more abundant. The rearrangement uses TRBV12-3 or TRBV12-4 and TRBJ1-1; weak D call: TRBD1 (5 bases). CDR3 length: 14 amino acids. The CDR3, as DNA: TGTGCCAGCAGTCCCGACAGCATGAACACTGAAGCTTGCTTT. As protein: CASSPDSMNTEACF.

V and J are TRBV2 and TRBJ1-2; TRBD1 agrees at 10 bases. The V gene end was trimmed by 4 bases and the J gene end by 7 bases; junction bases not matched to a gene: 6. The CDR3 runs to 14 residues. The germline gives CDR1 SNHLY, CDR2 FYNNEI. This CDR3 is CASSGQGAPGGYTF. DNA for the CDR3: TGTGCCAGCAGTGGACAGGGGGCCCCAGGTGGCTACACCTTC.

This clonotype has at least ten counts. The J gene is TRBJ2-2, the V gene TRBV27; TRBD1 might be the D (6 bases). Per germline, CDR1 MNHEY and CDR2 SMNVEV (reference sequence). Trimming took 3 bases from V and 5 from J, leaving 16 bases between them. The CDR3 has 16 amino acids. The CDR3 bases are TGTGCCAGCAGTTTGGCCCGGACAGAAGTAACCGGGGAGCTGTTTTTT. Translated: CASSLARTEVTGELFF.

Concerning this clonotype: A read error is possible here, since a much larger clone lies one base away. This likely comes from a read error, as the CDR3 has no conserved phenylalanine or tryptophan at its end. This chain links TRBV11-2 with TRBJ2-2; D call uncertain. The CDR3 runs 13 residues. The V gene lost 5 bases and the J gene lost 6 bases, with 10 bases spanning the gap. Looked up from germline, CDR1 is SGHAT and CDR2 is FQNNGV. In DNA, the CDR3 is TGTGCCAGCAGCCCGGACCGGGCCGGGGAGCTGTTTTTG. It translates to CASSPDRAGELFL.

There are a few counts of this clonotype. The V and J genes are TRBV19 and TRBJ2-3, with unresolved D. Germline assignment: CDR1 LNHDA and CDR2 SQIVND (reference sequence). The germline V and J ends were trimmed by 5 bases and 0 bases, with 3 bases remaining between them. This CDR3 comprises 12 residues. CDR3 DNA: TGTGCCAGTAGTGCTAGCACAGATACGCAGTATTTT. Translating gives CASSASTDTQYF.

V usage is TRBV12-3 or TRBV12-4 and J usage is TRBJ2-2; D uncertain. V lost 3 bases to trimming and J lost 4 bases, with 6 bases between them. The CDR3 sequence is 13 residues long. CDR3 bases: TGTGCCAGCAGTTTCTACACCACCGGGGAGCTGTTTTTT. This codes for CASSFYTTGELFF.

This clonotype was detected many times. The CDR3 DNA follows: TGTGCCAGCAGCCCAAGGACAGGGGGAAACTACGAGCAGTACTTC. Amino acid sequence: CASSPRTGGNYEQYF. The V call is TRBV6-5, the J call TRBJ2-7; the match to TRBD1 covers 10 bases. The CDR3 loop spans 15 amino acids. V shed 6 bases and J 3 bases; nucleotides not matched to a gene: 8. Per the germline V gene, CDR1 is MNHEY and CDR2 is SVGAGI.

There are many counts of this clonotype. V and J are TRBV12-3 or TRBV12-4 and TRBJ1-1; 10 bases match TRBD1. This CDR3 contains 15 residues. The J segment lost 3 bases and the V segment lost 6 bases, leaving 7 bases of the junction unmatched. The CDR3 region has the DNA TGTGCCAGCAGGGGGGACAGGGGATTTTACACTGAAGCTTTCTTT. It yields the protein CASRGDRGFYTEAFF.

This clonotype was seen ten or more times. The V gene is TRBV28, the J gene TRBJ1-5; D is undetermined. The CDR3 contains 15 residues. The ends were cut back, 5 bases at V and 0 bases at J, with 11 bases in the middle. Per germline, CDR1 MDHEN and CDR2 SYDVKM. The CDR3 region is CASSLPTDSNQPQHF. The DNA for the CDR3 is TGTGCCAGCAGTCTTCCGACGGATAGCAATCAGCCCCAGCATTTT.

This clonotype was seen ten or more times. The chain couples TRBV19 to TRBJ1-1, with D maybe TRBD1 (5 bases). There are 15 residues in the CDR3. The germline V gene has CDR1 LNHDA and CDR2 SQIVND (reference sequence). Trimming took 5 bases from V and 3 from J, leaving 16 bases between them. For the CDR3, the DNA is TGTGCCAGTAGTGCCCCTGGTAGAGGGGACACTGAAGCTTTCTTT. It specifies CASSAPGRGDTEAFF. The variable domain in full, completed from reference TRBV19 and TRBJ1-1, reads DGGITQSPKYLFRKEGQNVTLSCEQNLNHDAMYWYRQDPGQGLRLIYYSQIVNDFQKGDIAEGYSVSREKKESFPLTVTSAQKNPTAFYLCASSAPGRGDTEAFFGQGTRLTVV.

Note on this clonotype: A junction end diverges from the germline sequence, so it may reflect a read error. V is TRBV6-1 and J is TRBJ2-4; perhaps TRBD1 as D (6 bases). The V gene's germline CDR1 is MNHNS and CDR2 SASEGT. The CDR3 loop spans 12 amino acids. The CDR3 loop is CATKGEGNIKYF. CDR3 DNA sequence: TGTGCCACGAAGGGGGAAGGAAACATTAAGTACTTC.

The chain employs TRBV6-1 and TRBJ2-3, with a weak D call TRBD1 (6 bases). The CDR3 extends over 13 amino acids. V was cut by 10 bases and J by 3 bases, with 14 bases left in between. From germline, CDR1 is MNHNS and CDR2 SASEGT. CDR3 sequence: CATLGQNTDTQYF. CDR3 nucleotide sequence: TGTGCCACCCTAGGACAGAATACAGATACGCAGTATTTT.

This chain connects TRBV15 to TRBJ2-2; either TRBD1 or TRBD2 may supply D (6 bases each). There are 15 residues in the CDR3. Germline CDR1 LNHNV, CDR2 YYDKDF (reference sequence). Trimming removed 5 bases at V and 7 bases at J, with 17 bases between. DNA for the CDR3: TGTGCCACCAGCTTGGGGGGCGCCAGGGGCGGGGAGCTGTTTTTT. Translating it yields CATSLGGARGGELFF.

This clonotype was seen ten or more times. The genes are TRBV30 and TRBJ2-7, with D possibly matching TRBD2 (5 bases). CDR1 and CDR2 (germline): GTSNPN, SVGIG (reference sequence). V was cut by 2 bases and J by 5 bases, with 13 bases left in between. This CDR3 is 13 amino acids long. The CDR3 spells CAWSLRSAHEQYF. CDR3 sequence (DNA): TGTGCCTGGAGTCTCCGTAGCGCCCACGAGCAGTACTTC. Combining the CDR3 with reference TRBV30 and TRBJ2-7 gives the whole variable domain SQTIHQWPATLVQPVGSPLSLECTVEGTSNPNLYWYRQAAGRGLQLLFYSVGIGQISSEVPQNLSASRPQDRQFILSSKKLLLSDSGFYLCAWSLRSAHEQYFGPGTRLTVT.

This clonotype was picked up many times. This chain joins TRBV7-2 and TRBJ2-7, with 8 bases that match TRBD1. Germline CDR1 and CDR2: SGHTA and FQGNSA. Trimming at V came to 1 base and at J to 2 bases, leaving 4 bases not matched to a gene. The CDR3 covers 15 residues. CDR3 nucleotides: TGTGCCAGCAGCTTAGGGGACAGGTTGACCTACGAGCAGTACTTC. This sequence encodes CASSLGDRLTYEQYF.

This clonotype appeared many times. The J gene is TRBJ1-6, the V gene TRBV11-2, with a weak D call TRBD1 (5 bases). Between the trimmed V and J ends, which lost 3 bases and 10 bases, there was a span of 13 bases. The germline CDR1 and CDR2 sequences are SGHAT and FQNNGV. The CDR3 loop spans 14 amino acids. CDR3 sequence (DNA): TGTGCCAGCAGCTTCGGGGCAGTTCGGTCACCCCTCCACTTT. Protein product: CASSFGAVRSPLHF.

A few counts support this clonotype. The rearrangement joins TRBV12-3 or TRBV12-4 to TRBJ2-5; TRBD1 aligns across 7 bases. The CDR3 has 15 amino acids. Losses at the gene ends were 4 bases for V and 1 base for J; bases not matched to a gene: 6. The DNA of the CDR3 is TGTGCCAGCAGTTCCAGCGACAGGGCCCAAGAGACCCAGTACTTC. Protein product: CASSSSDRAQETQYF.